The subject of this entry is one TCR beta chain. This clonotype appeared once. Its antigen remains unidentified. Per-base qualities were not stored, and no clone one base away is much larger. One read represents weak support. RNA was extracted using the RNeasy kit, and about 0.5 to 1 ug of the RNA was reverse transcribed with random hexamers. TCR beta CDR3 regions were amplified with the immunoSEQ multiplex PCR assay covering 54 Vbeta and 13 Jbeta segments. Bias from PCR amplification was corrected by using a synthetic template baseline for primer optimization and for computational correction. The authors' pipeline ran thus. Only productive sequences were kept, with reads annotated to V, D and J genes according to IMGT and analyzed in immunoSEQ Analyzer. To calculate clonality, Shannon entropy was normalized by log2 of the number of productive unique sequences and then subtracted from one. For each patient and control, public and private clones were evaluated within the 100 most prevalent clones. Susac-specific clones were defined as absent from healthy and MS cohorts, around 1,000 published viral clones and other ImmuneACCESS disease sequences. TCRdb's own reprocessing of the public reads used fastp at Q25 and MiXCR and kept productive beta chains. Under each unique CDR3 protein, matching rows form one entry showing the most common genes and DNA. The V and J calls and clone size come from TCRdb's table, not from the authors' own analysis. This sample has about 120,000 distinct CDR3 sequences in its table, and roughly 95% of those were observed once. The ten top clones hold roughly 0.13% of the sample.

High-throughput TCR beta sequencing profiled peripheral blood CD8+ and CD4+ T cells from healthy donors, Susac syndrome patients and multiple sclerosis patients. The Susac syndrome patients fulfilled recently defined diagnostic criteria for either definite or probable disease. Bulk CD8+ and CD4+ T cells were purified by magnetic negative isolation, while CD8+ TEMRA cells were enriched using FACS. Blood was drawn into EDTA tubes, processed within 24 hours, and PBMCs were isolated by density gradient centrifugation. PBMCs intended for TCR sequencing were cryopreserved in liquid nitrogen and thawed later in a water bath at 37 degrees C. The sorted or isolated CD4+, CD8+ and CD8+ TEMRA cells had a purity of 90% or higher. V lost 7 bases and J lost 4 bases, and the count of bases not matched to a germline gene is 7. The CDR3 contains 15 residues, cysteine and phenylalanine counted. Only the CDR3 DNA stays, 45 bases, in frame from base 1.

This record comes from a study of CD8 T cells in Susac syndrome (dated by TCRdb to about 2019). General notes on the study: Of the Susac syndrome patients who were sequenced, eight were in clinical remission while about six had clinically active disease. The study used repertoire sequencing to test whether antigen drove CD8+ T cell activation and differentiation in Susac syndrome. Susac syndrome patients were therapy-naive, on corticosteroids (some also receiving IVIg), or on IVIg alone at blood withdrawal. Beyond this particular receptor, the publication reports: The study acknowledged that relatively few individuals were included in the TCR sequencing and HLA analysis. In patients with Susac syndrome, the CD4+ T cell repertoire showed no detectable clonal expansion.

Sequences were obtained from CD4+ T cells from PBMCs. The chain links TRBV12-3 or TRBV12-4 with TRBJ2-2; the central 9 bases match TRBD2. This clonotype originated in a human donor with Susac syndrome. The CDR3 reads CASIRREGGTGELFF. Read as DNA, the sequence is TGTGCCAGCATTAGGCGGGAGGGCGGCACCGGGGAGCTGTTTTTT.